This T cell receptor beta chain stems from a study of shared clonotypes between healthy human individuals. Overall study findings and caveats: Clonotype sharing among donors likely depends on sequencing depth.

In regard to this clone: Its antigen is not identified.

Deep-level settings were used for running the assay. Per sorted-subset replicate PCR, input was approximately 0.2 ug DNA, representing 30,000 or so T cell genomes. The data were produced by immunoSEQ multiplex PCR, yet TCRdb's version contains in-frame clones alone and is incomplete. The table records approximately 530,000 clones, 96% of them present only once. Healthy HIV-negative adults without recent acute infections or vaccinations served as donors. The germline V gene has CDR1 KGHSH and CDR2 LQKENI. CDR3 length: 13 residues. V was clipped by 0 bases and J by 3 bases, with 0 bases between them. The source material was naive CD4+ T cells sorted from blood. Described subset: CD45RA+ positively selected. This clonotype originated in a woman between 25 and 40 years old in good health. The rearrangement joins TRBV18 to TRBJ2-6, with D unclear. CDR3 protein: CASSPPGANVLTF. The CDR3 DNA sequence: TGTGCCAGCTCACCACCTGGGGCCAACGTCCTGACTTTC.